The next 11 T cell receptor beta chains were all read from a single sample in a study of T cells in Graves' hyperthyroidism and ophthalmopathy. Amplification of TCR beta CDR3 regions was performed using RNA transcripts as template. The TCR CDR3 first-round RT-PCR relied on the HTBI primer set. TCRdb re-called the multiplex PCR reads through MiXCR, storing one row per CDR3 protein. The table lists around 35,000 distinct CDR3 sequences, 45% to 55% of them singletons. The sample was blood. The receptors stem from a woman aged 40 to 55 with Graves' ophthalmopathy.

This clonotype is labeled as medium-sized. The chain couples TRBV7-2 to TRBJ2-1, with TRBD1 matching over 9 bases. The CDR3 is made up of 14 amino acids. Germline CDR1 SGHTA, CDR2 FQGNSA. J was trimmed by 4 bases and V by 6 bases; bases with no gene match: 4. The CDR3 loop is CASRSGQGYNEQFF. DNA for the CDR3: TGTGCCAGCAGATCGGGACAGGGTTACAATGAGCAGTTCTTC.

This clonotype is a singleton in its sample. It is likely a read error, because the conserved phenylalanine at the end of the CDR3 is missing. The genes are TRBV6-5 and TRBJ2-5; D is uncertain. The CDR3 is 15 amino acids. Germline V lookup: CDR1 MNHEY, CDR2 SVGAGI. The germline V and J ends were trimmed by 2 bases and 5 bases, with 15 bases remaining between them. CDR3 in DNA: TGTGCCAGCAGTTACAGCGTGACGATGGGGGAGACCCAGTACCTC. This codes for CASSYSVTMGETQYL.

This clonotype was seen once. The chain uses TRBV5-6 and TRBJ1-2; the D gene is possibly TRBD1 (6 bases). The CDR3 runs to 13 residues. From germline, CDR1 is SGHDT and CDR2 YYEEEE. Between the trimmed V and J ends, which lost 3 bases and 8 bases, there was a span of 14 bases. The CDR3, as DNA: TGTGCCAGCAGCTGGGAACAGGGAGGCGGCTACACCTTC. It codes for CASSWEQGGGYTF. The variable domain in full, completed from reference TRBV5-6 and TRBJ1-2, reads DAGVTQSPTHLIKTRGQQVTLRCSPKSGHDTVSWYQQALGQGPQFIFQYYEEEERQRGNFPDRFSGHQFPNYSSELNVNALLLGDSALYLCASSWEQGGGYTFGSGTRLTVV.

The CDR3 DNA follows: TGTGCCAGCAGTGACAGTTATGGCTACACCTTC. It specifies CASSDSYGYTF. The chain combines TRBV28 with TRBJ1-2; TRBD1 might be the D (5 bases). The germline CDR1 and CDR2 sequences are MDHEN and SYDVKM. Trimming stripped 5 bases from V and 5 bases from J, with 6 bases between. The CDR3 length is 11 residues.

Regarding this clonotype: Compared with germline, one end of the junction differs, possibly owing to a read error. This sequence joins TRBV9 and TRBJ2-2, with D possibly TRBD1 on 6 matching bases. Per the germline V gene, CDR1 is SGDLS and CDR2 is YYNGEE. This CDR3 comprises 14 residues. The CDR3 reads CASSVEGRVRGAVF. In nucleotides, the CDR3 is TGTGCCAGCAGCGTAGAGGGCAGGGTCAGGGGAGCTGTTTTT.

As to this clonotype: Just one base apart from a much larger clone, this may be a read error. The V and J genes are TRBV28 and TRBJ2-1; perhaps TRBD1 as D (8 bases). With 11 bases removed from V and 6 bases from J, the gap between germline ends came to 20 bases. The germline CDR1 and CDR2 sequences are MDHEN and SYDVKM. The CDR3 covers 14 residues. CDR3 nucleotide sequence: TGTGCCGGGAACAGGGGGGGTAAGATCAATGAGCAGTTCTTC. Translating gives CAGNRGGKINEQFF.

This clonotype came up a few times. The gene calls are TRBV30 and TRBJ1-1; no reliable D call. The CDR3 consists of 12 residues. Germline V gene data show CDR1 as GTSNPN and CDR2 as SVGIG (reference sequence). V shed 0 bases and J shed 5 bases, with 7 bases lying between them. CDR3 DNA: TGTGCCTGGAGTGTACTTGGGACTGAAGCTTTCTTT. Protein: CAWSVLGTEAFF. The full variable domain, its missing parts supplied by reference TRBV30 and TRBJ1-1, is SQTIHQWPATLVQPVGSPLSLECTVEGTSNPNLYWYRQAAGRGLQLLFYSVGIGQISSEVPQNLSASRPQDRQFILSSKKLLLSDSGFYLCAWSVLGTEAFFGQGTRLTVV.

In its sample, this clonotype was seen many times. This sequence may be a read error, since a much larger clone differs from it by one base. The chain combines TRBV2 with TRBJ2-5, with TRBD2 matching 7 bases. The J segment lost 5 bases and the V segment lost 5 bases, leaving 11 bases of the junction unmatched. The CDR3 runs to 15 residues. Germline CDR1 SNHLY, CDR2 FYNNEI. In nucleotides, the CDR3 is TGTGCCAGCAGTCTCCTAGCGGAAGTTTCCGAGACCCAGTACTTC. It specifies CASSLLAEVSETQYF.

This clonotype has ten or more counts. The gene calls are TRBV29-1 and TRBJ1-1; D remains unclear. The V gene's germline CDR1 is SQVTM and CDR2 ANQGSEA. This CDR3 contains 11 residues. Trimming pared 2 bases from V and 7 bases from J, leaving 8 bases between. Here the CDR3 DNA reads TGCAGCGTTGAAAATGGGGTTGAAGCTTTCTTT. It is translated as CSVENGVEAFF.

Regarding this clonotype: One end of the junction does not line up with germline, which may come from a read error. J is TRBJ2-5 and V is TRBV12-3 or TRBV12-4, with D tentatively TRBD2 (5 bases). The CDR3 loop spans 11 amino acids. CDR3 nucleotide sequence: TGTGCCAGCAGTCCTGGGGAGATCCAGTACTTT. It yields the protein CASSPGEIQYF.

The sample holds many counts of this clonotype. One end of the junction fails to match germline, which may point to a read error. The rearrangement uses TRBV6-5 and TRBJ2-1, with D perhaps TRBD1 (8 bases). The CDR3 is made up of 12 amino acids. The V gene's germline CDR1 is MNHEY and CDR2 SVGAGI. The CDR3 coding sequence is TGTGCCAGCAGTCCACAGGGGGGGGAGCGGTTCTTC. The encoded protein is CASSPQGGERFF.